This TCR beta chain derives from a study of glioma-infiltrating T cells after dendritic cell vaccination. Libraries were prepared by immunoSEQ multiplex PCR; TCRdb keeps only in-frame clonotypes and omits some of them. The table lists some 78,000 clones, roughly 85% of them singletons. CDR1 and CDR2 (germline): SGDLS, YYNGEE. Trimming at V came to 3 bases and at J to 2 bases, leaving 11 bases not matched to a gene. This CDR3 has 16 residues. Time point of the sample: after dendritic cell vaccination, including at tumor progression/relapse. The receptor was derived from a human donor with glioblastoma. This sample comprised blood, obtained after dendritic cell vaccination. V gene TRBV9 combines with J gene TRBJ2-7; 7 positions agree with TRBD1. The CDR3 sequence: CASSALKGATTYEQYF. The CDR3 coding sequence is TGTGCCAGCAGCGCCTTAAAGGGGGCCACTACCTACGAGCAGTACTTC.